This TCR beta chain was observed in a study of T cell responses to AZD1222 COVID-19 vaccine. V lost 3 bases, J lost 3 bases, and 12 bases lay in between. Germline V gene data show CDR1 as SGDLS and CDR2 as YYNGEE. CDR3 size: 14 residues. Study outcomes and limitations: Spike-specific TCR breadth and depth grew following two AZD1222 doses. AZD1222 recipients seropositive at baseline numbered only 5 to 7.

The method was immunoSEQ multiplex PCR; TCRdb's version includes in-frame clones alone and lacks a portion of them. The table records 100,000 to 150,000 clones, about 90% of them present only once. A few counts support this clone. Its specificity is not known. The V gene is TRBV9, the J gene TRBJ1-1, with a weak D call TRBD1 (5 bases). The clonotype was recovered from an adult in good health. The sample here was peripheral blood, taken on day 0 of AZD1222 vaccination. CDR3 in amino acids: CASSGLGTDTEAFF. DNA of the CDR3: TGTGCCAGCAGCGGTCTGGGGACTGACACTGAAGCTTTCTTT.